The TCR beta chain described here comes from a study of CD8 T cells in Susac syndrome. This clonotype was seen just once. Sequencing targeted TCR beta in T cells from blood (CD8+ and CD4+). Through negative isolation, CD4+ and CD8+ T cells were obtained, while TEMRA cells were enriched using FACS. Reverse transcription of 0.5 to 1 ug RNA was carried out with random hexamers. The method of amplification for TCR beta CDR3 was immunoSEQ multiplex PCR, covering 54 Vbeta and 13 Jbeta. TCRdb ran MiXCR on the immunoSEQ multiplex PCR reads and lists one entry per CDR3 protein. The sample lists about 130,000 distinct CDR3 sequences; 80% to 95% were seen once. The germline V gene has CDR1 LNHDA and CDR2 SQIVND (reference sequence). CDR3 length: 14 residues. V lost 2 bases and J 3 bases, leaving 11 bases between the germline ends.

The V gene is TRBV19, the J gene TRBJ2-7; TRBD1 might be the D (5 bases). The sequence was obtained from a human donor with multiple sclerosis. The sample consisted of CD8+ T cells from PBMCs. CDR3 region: CASSISQGIYEQYF. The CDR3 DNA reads TGTGCCAGTAGTATATCCCAGGGCATCTACGAGCAGTACTTC.